This T cell receptor (beta chain) originates from a study of T cell repertoires in cytomegalovirus infection. Study-level background: CMV infection together with matching HLA type was indicated by public TCR beta signatures. Study-level findings and limits: Summed frequency of shared TCR beta families picked out CMV carriers who also had the relevant HLA. HLA-C-restricted CMV-specific TCR beta clonotypes prevailed in the ex vivo response.

From the reads, TCRdb called clonotypes with MiXCR, one entry per CDR3 protein. The table lists approximately 180,000 distinct CDR3 sequences, nearly 9.5% of them singletons. In this sample, this clonotype turned up a few times. The antigen remains unidentified. The CDR3 covers 13 residues. The germline CDR1 and CDR2 sequences are SQVTM and ANQGSEA. With 5 bases removed from V and 0 bases from J, the gap between germline ends came to 5 bases. This rearrangement joins TRBV29-1 to TRBJ2-6; D uncertain. Material: PBMCs. This clonotype originated in a human donor in good health (CMV status not recorded). Some clones in this sample may be carry-over from other donors' samples. CDR3 nucleotides: TGCAGCGTTATAATCTCTGGGGCCAACGTCCTGACTTTC. Translation: CSVIISGANVLTF. The full variable domain, rest sourced from reference TRBV29-1 and TRBJ2-6, is SAVISQKPSRDICQRGTSLTIQCQVDSQVTMMFWYRQQPGQSLTLIATANQGSEATYESGFVIDKFPISRPNLTFSTLTVSNMSPEDSSIYLCSVIISGANVLTFGAGSRLTVL.